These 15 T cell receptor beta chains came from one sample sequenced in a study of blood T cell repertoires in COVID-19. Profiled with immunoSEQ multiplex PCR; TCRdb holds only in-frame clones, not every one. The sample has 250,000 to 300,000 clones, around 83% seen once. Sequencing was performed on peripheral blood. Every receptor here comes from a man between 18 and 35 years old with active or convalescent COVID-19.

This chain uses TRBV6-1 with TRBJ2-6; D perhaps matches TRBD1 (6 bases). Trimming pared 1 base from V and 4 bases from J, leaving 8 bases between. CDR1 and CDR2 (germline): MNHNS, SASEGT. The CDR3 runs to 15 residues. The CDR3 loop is CASSEDRAGANVLTF. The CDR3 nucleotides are TGTGCCAGCAGTGAAGACAGGGCCGGGGCCAACGTCCTGACTTTC.

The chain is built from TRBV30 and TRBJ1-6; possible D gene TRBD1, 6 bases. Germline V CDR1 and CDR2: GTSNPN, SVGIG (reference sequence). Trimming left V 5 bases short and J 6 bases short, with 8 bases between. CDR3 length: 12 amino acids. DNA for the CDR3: TGTGCCTGGCGGGGGGCTAATTCACCCCTCCACTTT. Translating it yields CAWRGANSPLHF.

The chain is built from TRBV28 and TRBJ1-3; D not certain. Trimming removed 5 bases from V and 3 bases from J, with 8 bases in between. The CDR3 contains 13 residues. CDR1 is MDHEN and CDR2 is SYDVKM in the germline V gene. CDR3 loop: CASSPLLGNTIYF. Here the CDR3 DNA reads TGTGCCAGCAGTCCCCTACTTGGAAACACCATATATTTT.

The CDR3 DNA reads TGTGCCTGGAGTTTTCCCTTTGGGCAGGGTAGTATGGATACGCAGTATTTT. It codes for CAWSFPFGQGSMDTQYF. This chain uses TRBV30 with TRBJ2-3, with TRBD1 as a possible D gene (5 bases). V lost 2 bases and J 6 bases, leaving 24 bases between the germline ends. The germline CDR1 and CDR2 sequences are GTSNPN and SVGIG (reference sequence). The CDR3 extends over 17 amino acids.

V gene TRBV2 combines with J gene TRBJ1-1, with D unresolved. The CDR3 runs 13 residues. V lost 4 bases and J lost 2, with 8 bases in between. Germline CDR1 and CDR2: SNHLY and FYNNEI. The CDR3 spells CASSAAGNTEAFF. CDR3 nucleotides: TGTGCCAGCAGTGCCGCGGGTAACACTGAAGCTTTCTTT. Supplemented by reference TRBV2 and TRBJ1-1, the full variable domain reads EPEVTQTPSHQVTQMGQEVILRCVPISNHLYFYWYRQILGQKVEFLVSFYNNEISEKSEIFDDQFSVERPDGSNFTLKIRSTKLEDSAMYFCASSAAGNTEAFFGQGTRLTVV.

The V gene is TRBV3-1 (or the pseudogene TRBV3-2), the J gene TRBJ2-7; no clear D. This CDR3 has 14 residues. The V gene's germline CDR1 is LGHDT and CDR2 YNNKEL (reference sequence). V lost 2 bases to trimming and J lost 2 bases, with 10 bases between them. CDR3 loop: CASSQRTSPYEQYF. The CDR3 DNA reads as TGTGCCAGCAGCCAACGAACCAGTCCCTACGAGCAGTACTTC.

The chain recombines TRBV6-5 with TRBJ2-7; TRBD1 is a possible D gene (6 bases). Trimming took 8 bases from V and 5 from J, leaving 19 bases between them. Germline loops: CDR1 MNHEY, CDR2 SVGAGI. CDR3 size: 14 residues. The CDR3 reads CASHRTSQGNEQYF. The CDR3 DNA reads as TGTGCCAGCCATCGAACTTCTCAGGGGAACGAGCAGTACTTC.

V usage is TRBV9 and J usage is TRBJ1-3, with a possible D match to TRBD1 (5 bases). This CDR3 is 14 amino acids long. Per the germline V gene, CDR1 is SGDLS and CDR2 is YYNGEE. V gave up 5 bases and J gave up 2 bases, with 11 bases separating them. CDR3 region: CASSTGATGNTIYF. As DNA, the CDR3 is TGTGCCAGCAGTACAGGAGCAACTGGAAACACCATATATTTT.

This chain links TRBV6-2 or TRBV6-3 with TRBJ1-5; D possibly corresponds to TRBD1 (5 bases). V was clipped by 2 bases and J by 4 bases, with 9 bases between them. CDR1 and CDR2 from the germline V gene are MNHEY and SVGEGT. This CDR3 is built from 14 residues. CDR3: CASSYGAGNQPQHF. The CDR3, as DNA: TGTGCCAGCAGTTACGGGGCAGGGAATCAGCCCCAGCATTTT.

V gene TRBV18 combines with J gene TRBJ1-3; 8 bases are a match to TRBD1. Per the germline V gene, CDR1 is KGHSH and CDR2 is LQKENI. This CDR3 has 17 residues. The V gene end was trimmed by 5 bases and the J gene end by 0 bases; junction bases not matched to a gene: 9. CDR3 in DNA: TGTGCCAGCTCAAAAATGACAGGGGTCGACTCTGGAAACACCATATATTTT. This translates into CASSKMTGVDSGNTIYF.

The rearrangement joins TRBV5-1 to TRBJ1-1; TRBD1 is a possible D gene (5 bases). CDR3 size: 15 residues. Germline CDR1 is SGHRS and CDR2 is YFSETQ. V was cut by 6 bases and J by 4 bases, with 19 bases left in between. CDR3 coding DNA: TGCGCCAGCAAGCCGTGGGTCGACAGAGCCACTGAAGCTTTCTTT. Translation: CASKPWVDRATEAFF.

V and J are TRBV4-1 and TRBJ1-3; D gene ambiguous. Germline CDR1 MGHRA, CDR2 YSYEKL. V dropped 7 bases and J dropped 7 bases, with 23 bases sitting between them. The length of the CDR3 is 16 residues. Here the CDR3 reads CASTSGVDGYANTIYF. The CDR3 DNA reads TGCGCCAGCACCTCTGGAGTTGATGGCTACGCGAACACCATATATTTT.

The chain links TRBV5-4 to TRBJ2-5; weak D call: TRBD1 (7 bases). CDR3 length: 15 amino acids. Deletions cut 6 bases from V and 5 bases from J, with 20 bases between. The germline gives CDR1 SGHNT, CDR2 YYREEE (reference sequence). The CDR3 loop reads CASKEGGTVAETQYF. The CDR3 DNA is TGTGCCAGCAAAGAAGGCGGGACAGTCGCGGAGACCCAGTACTTC.

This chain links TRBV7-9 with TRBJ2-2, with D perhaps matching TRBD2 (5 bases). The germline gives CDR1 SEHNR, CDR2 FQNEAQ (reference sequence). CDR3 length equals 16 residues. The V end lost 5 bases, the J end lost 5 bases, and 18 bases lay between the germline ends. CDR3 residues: CASSPGVDLRTGELFF. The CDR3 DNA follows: TGTGCCAGCAGCCCCGGGGTAGACTTGAGGACCGGGGAGCTGTTTTTT. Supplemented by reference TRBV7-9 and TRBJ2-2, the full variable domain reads DTGVSQNPRHKITKRGQNVTFRCDPISEHNRLYWYRQTLGQGPEFLTYFQNEAQLEKSRLLSDRFSAERPKGSFSTLEIQRTEQGDSAMYLCASSPGVDLRTGELFFGEGSRLTVL.

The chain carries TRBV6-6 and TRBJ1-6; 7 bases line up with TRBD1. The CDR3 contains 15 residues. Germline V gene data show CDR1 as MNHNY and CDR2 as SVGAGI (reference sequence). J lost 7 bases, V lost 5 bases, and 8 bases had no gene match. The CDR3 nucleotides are TGTGCCAGCAGTCGCCAGGGGGAACTAAATTCACCCCTCCACTTT. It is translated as CASSRQGELNSPLHF.